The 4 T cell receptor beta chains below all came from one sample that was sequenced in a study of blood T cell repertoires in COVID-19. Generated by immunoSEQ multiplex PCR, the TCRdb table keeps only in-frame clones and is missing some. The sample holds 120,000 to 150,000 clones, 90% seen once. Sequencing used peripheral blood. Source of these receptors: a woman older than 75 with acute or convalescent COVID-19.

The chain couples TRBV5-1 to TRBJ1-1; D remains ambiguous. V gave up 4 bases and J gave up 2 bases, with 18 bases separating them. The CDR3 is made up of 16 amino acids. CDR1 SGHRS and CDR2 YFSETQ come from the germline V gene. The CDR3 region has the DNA TGCGCCAGCAGCCTACTCGGACTATCCGGAAACACTGAAGCTTTCTTT. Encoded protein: CASSLLGLSGNTEAFF.

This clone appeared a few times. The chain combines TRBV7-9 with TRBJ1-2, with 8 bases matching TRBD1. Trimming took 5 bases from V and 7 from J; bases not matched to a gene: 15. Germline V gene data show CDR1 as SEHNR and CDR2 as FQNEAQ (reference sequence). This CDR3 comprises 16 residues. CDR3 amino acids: CASSPGGQAAGSGYTF. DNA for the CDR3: TGTGCCAGCAGCCCTGGGGGACAGGCGGCAGGTAGTGGCTACACCTTC. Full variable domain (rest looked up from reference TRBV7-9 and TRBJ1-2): DTGVSQNPRHKITKRGQNVTFRCDPISEHNRLYWYRQTLGQGPEFLTYFQNEAQLEKSRLLSDRFSAERPKGSFSTLEIQRTEQGDSAMYLCASSPGGQAAGSGYTFGSGTRLTVV.

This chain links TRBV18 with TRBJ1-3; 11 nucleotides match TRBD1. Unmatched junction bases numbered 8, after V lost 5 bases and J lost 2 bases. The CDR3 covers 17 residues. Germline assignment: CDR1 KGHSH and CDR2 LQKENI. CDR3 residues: CASSTSGTGGTGNTIYF. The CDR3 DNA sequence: TGTGCCAGCTCAACGTCCGGGACAGGGGGGACTGGAAACACCATATATTTT.

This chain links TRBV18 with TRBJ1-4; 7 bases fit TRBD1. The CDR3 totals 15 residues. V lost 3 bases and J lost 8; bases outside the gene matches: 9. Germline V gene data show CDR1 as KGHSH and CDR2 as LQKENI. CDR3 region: CASSPTRQGREKLFF. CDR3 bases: TGTGCCAGCTCACCCACCCGACAGGGAAGGGAAAAACTGTTTTTT.